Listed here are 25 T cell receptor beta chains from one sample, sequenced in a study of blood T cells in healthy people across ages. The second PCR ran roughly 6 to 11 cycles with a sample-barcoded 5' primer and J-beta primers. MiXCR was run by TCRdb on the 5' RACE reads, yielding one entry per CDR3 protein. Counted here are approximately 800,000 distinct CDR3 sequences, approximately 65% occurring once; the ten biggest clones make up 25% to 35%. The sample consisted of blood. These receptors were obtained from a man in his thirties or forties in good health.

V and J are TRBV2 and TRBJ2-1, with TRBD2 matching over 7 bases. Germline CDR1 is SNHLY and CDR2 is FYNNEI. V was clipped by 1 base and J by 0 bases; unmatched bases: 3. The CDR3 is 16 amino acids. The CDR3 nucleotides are TGTGCCAGCAGTGAAGAGGGAGGGATCTCCTACAATGAGCAGTTCTTC. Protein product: CASSEEGGISYNEQFF.

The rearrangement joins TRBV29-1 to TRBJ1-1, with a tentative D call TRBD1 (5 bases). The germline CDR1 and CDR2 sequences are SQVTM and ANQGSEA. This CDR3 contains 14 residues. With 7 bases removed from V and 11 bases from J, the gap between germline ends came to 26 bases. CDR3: CSAYPGTGTGVAFF. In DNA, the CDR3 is TGCAGCGCATATCCCGGGACCGGTACCGGAGTGGCTTTCTTT.

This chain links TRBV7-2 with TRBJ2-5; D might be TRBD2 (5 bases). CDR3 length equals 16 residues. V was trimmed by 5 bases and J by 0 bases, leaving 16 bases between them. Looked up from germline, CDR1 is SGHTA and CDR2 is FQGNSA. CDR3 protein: CASSPNPRGNQETQYF. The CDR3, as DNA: TGTGCCAGCAGCCCCAATCCTCGGGGAAACCAAGAGACCCAGTACTTC.

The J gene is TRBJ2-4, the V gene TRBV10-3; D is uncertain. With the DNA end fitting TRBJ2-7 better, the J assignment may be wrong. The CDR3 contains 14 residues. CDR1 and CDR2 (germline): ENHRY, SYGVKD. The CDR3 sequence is CAISEGPGTYEQYF. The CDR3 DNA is TGTGCCATCAGTGAGGGTCCAGGAACCTACGAGCAGTACTTC.

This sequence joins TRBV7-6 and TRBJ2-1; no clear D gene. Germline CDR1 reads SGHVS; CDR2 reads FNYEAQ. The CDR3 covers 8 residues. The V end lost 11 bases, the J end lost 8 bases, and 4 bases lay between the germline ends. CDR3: CAAYEQFF. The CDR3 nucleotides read TGTGCCGCTTATGAGCAGTTCTTC.

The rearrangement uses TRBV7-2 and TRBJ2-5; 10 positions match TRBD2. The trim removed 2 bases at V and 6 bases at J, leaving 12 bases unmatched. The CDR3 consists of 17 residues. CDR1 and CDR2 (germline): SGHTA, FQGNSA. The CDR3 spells CASSLRSTSGSGKTQYF. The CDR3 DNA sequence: TGTGCCAGCAGCTTACGTTCGACTAGCGGGTCGGGGAAGACCCAGTACTTC. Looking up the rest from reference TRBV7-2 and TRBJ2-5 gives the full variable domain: GAGVSQSPSNKVTEKGKDVELRCDPISGHTALYWYRQSLGQGLEFLIYFQGNSAPDKSGLPSDRFSAERTGGSVSTLTIQRTQQEDSAVYLCASSLRSTSGSGKTQYFGPGTRLLVL.

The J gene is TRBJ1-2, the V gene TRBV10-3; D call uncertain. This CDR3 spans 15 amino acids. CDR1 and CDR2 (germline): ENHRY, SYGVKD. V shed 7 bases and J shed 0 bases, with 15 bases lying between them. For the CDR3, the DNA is TGTGCCATCACCAAGGAAGAGGTGTCTAACTATGGCTACACCTTC. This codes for CAITKEEVSNYGYTF.

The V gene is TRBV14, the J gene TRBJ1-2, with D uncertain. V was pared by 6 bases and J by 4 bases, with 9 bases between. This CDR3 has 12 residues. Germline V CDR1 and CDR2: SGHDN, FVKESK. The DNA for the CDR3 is TGTGCCAGCAGTCGTAACCTCTATGGCTACACCTTC. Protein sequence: CASSRNLYGYTF.

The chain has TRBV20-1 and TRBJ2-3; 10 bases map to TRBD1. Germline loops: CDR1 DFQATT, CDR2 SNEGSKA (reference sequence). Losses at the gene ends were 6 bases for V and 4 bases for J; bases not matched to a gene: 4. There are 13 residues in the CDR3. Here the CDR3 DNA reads TGCAGTGCCCCCGGGACAGGGGCAGATACGCAGTATTTT. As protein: CSAPGTGADTQYF.

The CDR3 nucleotides are TGCGCCAGCAAAGGGGGTCCAGGGTATGGCTACACCTTC. Translated, it gives CASKGGPGYGYTF. The V call is TRBV10-1, the J call TRBJ1-2; the D gene is possibly TRBD1 (6 bases). The germline V and J ends were trimmed by 7 bases and 5 bases, with 14 bases remaining between them. The CDR3 runs 13 residues. CDR1 and CDR2 (germline): WNHNN, SYGVQD (reference sequence).

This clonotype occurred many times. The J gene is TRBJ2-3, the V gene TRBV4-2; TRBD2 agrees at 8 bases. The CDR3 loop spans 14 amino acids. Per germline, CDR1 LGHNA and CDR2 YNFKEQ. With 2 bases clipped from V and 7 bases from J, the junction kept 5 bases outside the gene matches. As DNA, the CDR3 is TGTGCCAGCAGCCAAAGTAGCGGGGATCATACGCAGTATTTT. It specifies CASSQSSGDHTQYF.

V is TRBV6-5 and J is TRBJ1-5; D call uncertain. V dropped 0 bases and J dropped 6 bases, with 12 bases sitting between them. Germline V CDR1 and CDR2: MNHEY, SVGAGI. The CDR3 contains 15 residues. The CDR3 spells CASSYSRASGQPQHF. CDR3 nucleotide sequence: TGTGCCAGCAGTTACTCTAGGGCAAGCGGTCAGCCCCAGCATTTT.

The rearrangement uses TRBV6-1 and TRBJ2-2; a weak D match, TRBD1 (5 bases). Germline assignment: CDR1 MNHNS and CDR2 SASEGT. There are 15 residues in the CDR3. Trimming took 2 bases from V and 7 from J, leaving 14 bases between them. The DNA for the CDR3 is TGTGCCAGCAGTGAACGGGCAGGGTCCGTCGGGGAGCTGTTTTTT. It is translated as CASSERAGSVGELFF.

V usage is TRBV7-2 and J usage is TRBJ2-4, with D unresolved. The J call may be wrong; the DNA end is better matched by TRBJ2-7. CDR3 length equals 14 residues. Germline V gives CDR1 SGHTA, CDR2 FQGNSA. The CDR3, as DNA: TGTGCCAGCAGCTTAGTTTGGCCAAGCTACGAGCAGTACTTC. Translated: CASSLVWPSYEQYF.

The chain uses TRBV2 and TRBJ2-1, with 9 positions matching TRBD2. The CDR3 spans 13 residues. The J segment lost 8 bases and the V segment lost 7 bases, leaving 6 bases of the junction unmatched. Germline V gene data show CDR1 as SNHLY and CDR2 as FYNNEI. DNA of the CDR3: TGTGCCAGCAAGGGACTAGCATTCGATGAGCAGTTCTTC. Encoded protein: CASKGLAFDEQFF.

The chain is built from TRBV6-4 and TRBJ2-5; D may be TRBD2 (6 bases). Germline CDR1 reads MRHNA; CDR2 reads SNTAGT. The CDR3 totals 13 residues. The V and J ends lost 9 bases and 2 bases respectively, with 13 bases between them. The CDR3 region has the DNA TGTGCCAGATCGGGACTGGGGCAAGAGACCCAGTACTTC. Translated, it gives CARSGLGQETQYF.

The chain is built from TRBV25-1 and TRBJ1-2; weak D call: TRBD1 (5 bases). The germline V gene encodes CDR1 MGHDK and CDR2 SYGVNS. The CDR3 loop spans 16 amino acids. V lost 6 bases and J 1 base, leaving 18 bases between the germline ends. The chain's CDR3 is CASSPGTPAGNYGYTF. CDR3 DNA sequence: TGTGCCAGCAGCCCGGGGACGCCAGCGGGTAACTATGGCTACACCTTC.

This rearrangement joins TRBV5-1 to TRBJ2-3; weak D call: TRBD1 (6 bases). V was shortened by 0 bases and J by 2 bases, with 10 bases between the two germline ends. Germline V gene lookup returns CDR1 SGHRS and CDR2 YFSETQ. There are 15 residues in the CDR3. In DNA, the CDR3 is TGCGCCAGCAGCTTGGATGGACAGTACACAGATACGCAGTATTTT. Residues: CASSLDGQYTDTQYF.

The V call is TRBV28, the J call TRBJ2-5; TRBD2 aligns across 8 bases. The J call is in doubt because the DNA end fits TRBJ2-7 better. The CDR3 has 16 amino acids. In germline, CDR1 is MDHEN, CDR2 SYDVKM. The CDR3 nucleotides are TGTGCCAGCAGTTTGACGGGGGGGCGGGGATTGTACGAGCAGTACTTC. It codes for CASSLTGGRGLYEQYF.

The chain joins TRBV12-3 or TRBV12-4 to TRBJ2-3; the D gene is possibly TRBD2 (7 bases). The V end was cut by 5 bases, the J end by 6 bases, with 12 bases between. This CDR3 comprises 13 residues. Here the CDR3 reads CASSPGGRDTQYF. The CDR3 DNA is TGTGCCAGCAGTCCCGGGGGGCGGGATACGCAGTATTTT.

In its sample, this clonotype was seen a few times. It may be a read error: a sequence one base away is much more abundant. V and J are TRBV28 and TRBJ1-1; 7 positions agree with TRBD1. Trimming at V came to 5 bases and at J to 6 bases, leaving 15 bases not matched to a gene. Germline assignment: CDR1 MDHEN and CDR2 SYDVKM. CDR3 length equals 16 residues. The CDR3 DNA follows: TGTGCCAGCAGTCATTCACTAAGGACAGGAACGGCTGAAGCTTTCTTT. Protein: CASSHSLRTGTAEAFF.

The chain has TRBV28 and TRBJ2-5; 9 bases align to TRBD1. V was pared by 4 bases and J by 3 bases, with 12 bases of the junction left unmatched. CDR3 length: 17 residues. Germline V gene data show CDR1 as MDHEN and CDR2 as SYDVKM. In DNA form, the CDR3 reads TGTGCCAGCAGTTCCCCCCAGTGGACAGGGGTAAAAGAGACCCAGTACTTC. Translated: CASSSPQWTGVKETQYF. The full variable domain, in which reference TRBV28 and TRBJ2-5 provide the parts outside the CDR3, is DVKVTQSSRYLVKRTGEKVFLECVQDMDHENMFWYRQDPGLGLRLIYFSYDVKMKEKGDIPEGYSVSREKKERFSLILESASTNQTSMYLCASSSPQWTGVKETQYFGPGTRLLVL.

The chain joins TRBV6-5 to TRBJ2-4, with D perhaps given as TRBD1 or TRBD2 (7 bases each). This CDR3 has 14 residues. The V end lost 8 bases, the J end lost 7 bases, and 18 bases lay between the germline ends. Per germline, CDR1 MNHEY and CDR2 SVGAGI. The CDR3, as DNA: TGTGCCAGCGGGCAGGGGGGGTTTAGGAACATTCAGTACTTC. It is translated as CASGQGGFRNIQYF.

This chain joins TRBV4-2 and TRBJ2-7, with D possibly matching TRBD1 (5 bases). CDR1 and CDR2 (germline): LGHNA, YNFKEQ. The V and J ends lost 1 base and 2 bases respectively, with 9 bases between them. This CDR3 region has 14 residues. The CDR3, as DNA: TGTGCCAGCAGCCAAGGGGCACAGGCCTACGAGCAGTACTTC. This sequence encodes CASSQGAQAYEQYF.

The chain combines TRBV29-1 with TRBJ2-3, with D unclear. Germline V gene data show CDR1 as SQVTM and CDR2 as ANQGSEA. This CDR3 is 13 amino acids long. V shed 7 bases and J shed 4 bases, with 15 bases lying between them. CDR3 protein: CSGRASLPDTQYF. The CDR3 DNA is TGCAGCGGCCGAGCCAGCCTCCCAGATACGCAGTATTTT.